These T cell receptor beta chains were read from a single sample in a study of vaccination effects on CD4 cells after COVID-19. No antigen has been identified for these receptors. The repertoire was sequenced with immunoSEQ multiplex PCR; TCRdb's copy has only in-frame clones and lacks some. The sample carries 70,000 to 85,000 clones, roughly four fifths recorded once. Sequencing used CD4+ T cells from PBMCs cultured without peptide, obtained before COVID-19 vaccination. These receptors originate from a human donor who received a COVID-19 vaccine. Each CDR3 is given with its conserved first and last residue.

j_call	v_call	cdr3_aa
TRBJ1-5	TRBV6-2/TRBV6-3	CASSYSSRGFGNQPQHF
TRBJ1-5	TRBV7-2	CASSLRGAPREPQHF
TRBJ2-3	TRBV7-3	CASSLRPSDGTDTQYF
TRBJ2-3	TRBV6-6	CASSSTSGGNADTQYF
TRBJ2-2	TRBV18	CASSPWGPDLGELFF
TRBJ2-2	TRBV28	CASSFYRKTSGVGELFF
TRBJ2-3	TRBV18	CASSPYTDTQYF
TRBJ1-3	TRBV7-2	CASSRDFYSGNTIYF
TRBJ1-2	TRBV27	CASSSGTGIYGYTF
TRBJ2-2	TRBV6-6	CASSYPAGGPTGELFF
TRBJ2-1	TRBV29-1	CSVGFNRPYNEQFF
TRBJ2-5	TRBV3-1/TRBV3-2	CASTSHSAPSQAQYF
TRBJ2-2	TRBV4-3	CASSQELGANTGELFF
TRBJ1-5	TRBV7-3	CASSLTHNQPQHF
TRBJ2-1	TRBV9	CASSVGRGQGSYNEQFF
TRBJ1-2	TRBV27	CASSFLDRGGGYTF
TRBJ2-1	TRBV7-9	CASSLGTANEQFF
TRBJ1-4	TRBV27	CASSSRSAEKLFF
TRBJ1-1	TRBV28	CASSFRAGMNTEAFF
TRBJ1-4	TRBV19	CASSIGAGRGEKLFF
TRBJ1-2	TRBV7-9	CASSSASSNYGYTF
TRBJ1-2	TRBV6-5	CASGDRGLSNYGYTF
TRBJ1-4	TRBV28	CASSAGGRGEKLFF
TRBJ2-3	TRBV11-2	CASSSGAVFTDTQYF
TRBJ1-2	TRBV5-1	CASSLDQDRGYTF
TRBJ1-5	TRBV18	CASSPGTASNQPQHF
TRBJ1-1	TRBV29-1	CSVVAGGWGTEAFF
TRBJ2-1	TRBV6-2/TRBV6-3	CASSRATSTGANEQFF
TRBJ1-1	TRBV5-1	CASSLGQAMNTEAFF
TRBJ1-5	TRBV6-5	CASKSPGTGGQPQHF
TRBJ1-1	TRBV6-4	CASSRDGMNTEAFF
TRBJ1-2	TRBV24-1	CATSDWTGEYGYTF
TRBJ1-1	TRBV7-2	CASSLTGPGTEAFF
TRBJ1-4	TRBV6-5	CASKETGTNEKLFF